These 16 T cell receptor beta chains share one sample of origin, sequenced in a study of blood T cell repertoires in COVID-19. Repertoires were generated with immunoSEQ multiplex PCR, while TCRdb's copy carries only in-frame clones and drops some. The sample gives hundreds of thousands of clones, about 85% of which show up once; roughly 3.7% is in the top ten. Source material: peripheral blood. The source is a woman aged 18-29 years with acute or convalescent COVID-19.

The gene calls are TRBV7-2 and TRBJ1-2; 8 nucleotides match TRBD1. Looked up from germline, CDR1 is SGHTA and CDR2 is FQGNSA. CDR3 length: 15 residues. Trimming removed 1 base from V and 5 bases from J; junction bases left unmatched: 6. The CDR3 region has the DNA TGTGCCAGCAGCTTAGTCTCGGGACAGGAGTATGGCTACACCTTC. This codes for CASSLVSGQEYGYTF.

This clone was observed once. V is TRBV30 and J is TRBJ1-1; maybe TRBD1 (6 bases). Germline V CDR1 and CDR2: GTSNPN, SVGIG (reference sequence). This CDR3 has 14 residues. Between the trimmed V and J ends, which lost 0 bases and 5 bases, there was a span of 13 bases. Here the CDR3 DNA reads TGTGCCTGGAGTGTACCCGGACAGAAGACTGAAGCTTTCTTT. It yields the protein CAWSVPGQKTEAFF.

This CDR3 reads CASNRGGGETQYF. DNA of the CDR3: TGTGCCAGCAACCGGGGGGGCGGAGAGACCCAGTACTTC. The genes are TRBV6-5 and TRBJ2-5; 8 positions agree with TRBD2. V dropped 7 bases and J dropped 4; count of bases not matched to a gene: 5. Germline values: CDR1 MNHEY, CDR2 SVGAGI. CDR3 length: 13 amino acids.

The rearrangement uses TRBV6-5 and TRBJ2-5; 8 bases line up with TRBD2. CDR1 and CDR2 (germline): MNHEY, SVGAGI. The trim removed 6 bases at V and 6 bases at J, leaving 9 bases unmatched. The CDR3 is 14 amino acids. The CDR3 sequence: CASRASGSGKTQYF. The CDR3 coding sequence is TGTGCCAGCAGGGCTAGCGGGTCTGGAAAGACCCAGTACTTC.

V gene TRBV6-5 combines with J gene TRBJ1-4; D ambiguous. Trimming took off 0 bases at V and 14 bases at J, with 13 bases between the two ends. CDR1 and CDR2 (germline): MNHEY, SVGAGI. The CDR3 spans 13 residues. The CDR3 spells CASSYSGGRGLFF. The CDR3 nucleotides read TGTGCCAGCAGTTACTCGGGAGGGCGAGGGCTGTTTTTT.

The rearrangement links TRBV28 to TRBJ1-6, with 10 nucleotides matching TRBD1. The CDR3 is made up of 15 amino acids. J was trimmed by 8 bases and V by 2 bases; bases with no gene match: 3. Germline V gene data show CDR1 as MDHEN and CDR2 as SYDVKM. In nucleotides, the CDR3 is TGTGCCAGCAGTTTAGGGACAGGGGTCTATTCACCCCTCCACTTT. It codes for CASSLGTGVYSPLHF.

This chain links TRBV19 with TRBJ1-1, with TRBD1 identical over 7 bases. CDR1 and CDR2 (germline): LNHDA, SQIVND (reference sequence). The CDR3 extends over 15 amino acids. V lost 7 bases, J lost 4 bases, and 12 bases stayed unmatched. The CDR3 nucleotides read TGTGCCAGTACCAATTACAGGGGTTTGGGCACTGAAGCTTTCTTT. This encodes CASTNYRGLGTEAFF.

The chain uses TRBV5-1 and TRBJ2-5, with a weak D call TRBD1 (6 bases). The germline V gene has CDR1 SGHRS and CDR2 YFSETQ. V was clipped by 4 bases and J by 2 bases, with 18 bases between them. The CDR3 is made up of 16 amino acids. The CDR3 bases are TGCGCCAGCAGCCTACCACAGGGTATGGGGCAAGAGACCCAGTACTTC. This translates into CASSLPQGMGQETQYF.

In nucleotides, the CDR3 is TGTGCCAGAAGCCTGAGGGGAGGATTTAAGTTCTTC. It is translated as CARSLRGGFKFF. The J gene is TRBJ2-1, the V gene TRBV5-3, with D possibly matching TRBD2 (6 bases). TRBV5-3 is filed as an ORF, its function uncertain. This CDR3 region has 12 residues. Between the trimmed V and J ends, which lost 4 bases and 14 bases, there was a span of 16 bases.

The rearrangement links TRBV19 to TRBJ1-5; D is perhaps TRBD1 (5 bases). Looked up from germline, CDR1 is LNHDA and CDR2 is SQIVND (reference sequence). The V end was cut by 7 bases, the J end by 7 bases, with 20 bases between. This CDR3 comprises 15 residues. CDR3 DNA: TGTGCCAGTACCTACCGCCGGGACTTGGAACAGCCCCAGCATTTT. Encoded protein: CASTYRRDLEQPQHF. Supplemented by reference TRBV19 and TRBJ1-5, the full variable domain reads DGGITQSPKYLFRKEGQNVTLSCEQNLNHDAMYWYRQDPGQGLRLIYYSQIVNDFQKGDIAEGYSVSREKKESFPLTVTSAQKNPTAFYLCASTYRRDLEQPQHFGDGTRLSIL.

This chain joins TRBV27 and TRBJ2-7; no reliable D call. V lost 3 bases, J lost 0 bases, and 15 bases lay in between. Germline loops: CDR1 MNHEY, CDR2 SMNVEV (reference sequence). The CDR3 contains 16 residues. For the CDR3, the DNA is TGTGCCAGCAGTTTCTCTACAGCAATCAGCTCCTACGAGCAGTACTTC. It specifies CASSFSTAISSYEQYF.

The chain is built from TRBV24-1 and TRBJ2-5; D unclear. CDR1 is KGHDR, CDR2 SFDVKD, per germline. Trimming removed 4 bases at V and 1 base at J, with 12 bases between. The CDR3 is 15 amino acids. The CDR3 region has the DNA TGTGCCACCAGTGACCAGGATCAGCCCCAAGAGACCCAGTACTTC. Protein: CATSDQDQPQETQYF.

The CDR3 DNA follows: TGTGCCAGCAGCCAAGTCTTAAATTCACCCCTCCACTTT. Amino acid sequence: CASSQVLNSPLHF. The rearrangement links TRBV4-2 to TRBJ1-6; unclear D gene. Trimming pared 1 base from V and 7 bases from J, leaving 5 bases between. This CDR3 is 13 amino acids long. From germline, CDR1 is LGHNA and CDR2 YNFKEQ.

The chain uses TRBV19 and TRBJ2-7, with D perhaps TRBD1 (6 bases). The CDR3 runs to 13 residues. Trimming shortened V by 5 bases and J by 3 bases, and 11 bases separated the two germline ends. Germline lookup yields CDR1 LNHDA and CDR2 SQIVND (reference sequence). Written as DNA, the CDR3 is TGTGCCAGTAGTCTCACAGGGAACTACGAGCAGTACTTC. Translated: CASSLTGNYEQYF.

The gene calls are TRBV28 and TRBJ2-1; the match to TRBD2 covers 9 bases. Germline CDR1 and CDR2: MDHEN and SYDVKM. The ends lost 8 bases at V and 7 bases at J; junction bases unmatched: 15. The CDR3 extends over 16 amino acids. For the CDR3, the DNA is TGTGCCAGCGGAGGGGTAGCGGGAGTTCGAAGGAATGAGCAGTTCTTC. Its protein product is CASGGVAGVRRNEQFF.

CDR3 in amino acids: CASSLTGRGHSYEQYF. The CDR3 DNA follows: TGTGCCAGCAGCCTGACCGGGCGGGGGCACTCCTACGAGCAGTACTTC. The rearrangement joins TRBV7-9 to TRBJ2-7; TRBD2 is a possible D gene (7 bases). Between the trimmed V and J ends, which lost 5 bases and 0 bases, there was a span of 17 bases. Germline CDR1 reads SEHNR; CDR2 reads FQNEAQ (reference sequence). This CDR3 region has 16 residues.